Following are 19 T cell receptor beta chains from one sample sequenced in a study of OX40 agonist ivuxolimab in advanced cancers. Here immunoSEQ multiplex PCR was the method, and the copy in TCRdb shows in-frame clones only, minus some. The sample lists around 80,000 clones; roughly 83% were seen once. Here the sequenced sample was CD4+ or CD8+ T cells sorted from blood, taken in a trial of the OX40 agonist ivuxolimab. These receptors all stem from an adult with an advanced solid tumor such as melanoma, head and neck, liver or kidney cancer.

The genes are TRBV10-1 and TRBJ2-1; 13 bases map to TRBD2. The germline CDR1 and CDR2 sequences are WNHNN and SYGVQD (reference sequence). The J segment lost 8 bases and the V segment lost 3 bases, leaving 7 bases of the junction unmatched. The CDR3 contains 16 residues. CDR3 bases: TGCGCCAGCAGTGACCCAACTAGCGGGGGGGCCTATGAGCAGTTCTTC. As protein: CASSDPTSGGAYEQFF.

This clone has just a few counts. This chain uses TRBV2 with TRBJ2-3, with D perhaps matching TRBD1 or TRBD2 (6 bases each). The germline V gene encodes CDR1 SNHLY and CDR2 FYNNEI. V lost 5 bases and J 2 bases, leaving 14 bases between the germline ends. This CDR3 region has 15 residues. The CDR3, as DNA: TGTGCCAGCAGTCCTTGGGGGGCAGCCACAGATACGCAGTATTTT. Encoded protein: CASSPWGAATDTQYF.

The gene calls are TRBV6-1 and TRBJ2-1; D gene uncertain. The germline V gene encodes CDR1 MNHNS and CDR2 SASEGT. The CDR3 has 16 amino acids. The ends were cut back, 0 bases at V and 5 bases at J, with 14 bases in the middle. CDR3 residues: CASSEALVRVNNEQFF. CDR3 DNA sequence: TGTGCCAGCAGTGAAGCGCTTGTTCGGGTAAACAATGAGCAGTTCTTC.

In its sample, this clone was seen once. The chain combines TRBV30 with TRBJ1-2; 8 bases fit TRBD1. After removal of 3 bases from V and 8 bases from J, the junction contained 8 bases not matched to a gene. In germline, CDR1 is GTSNPN, CDR2 SVGIG (reference sequence). This CDR3 contains 13 residues. The CDR3 is CAWRAQGARGYTF. The CDR3, as DNA: TGTGCCTGGAGGGCCCAGGGGGCCCGGGGCTACACCTTC.

The rearrangement uses TRBV9 and TRBJ1-1; tentative D call: TRBD1 (5 bases). The CDR3 is 14 amino acids. Germline V gives CDR1 SGDLS, CDR2 YYNGEE. Trimming removed 0 bases at V and 1 base at J, with 7 bases between. The CDR3 sequence: CASSVADRNTEAFF. CDR3 nucleotide sequence: TGTGCCAGCAGCGTAGCTGACAGGAACACTGAAGCTTTCTTT.

The J gene is TRBJ1-2, the V gene TRBV9, with 8 bases fitting TRBD1. The CDR3 runs to 14 residues. In germline, CDR1 is SGDLS, CDR2 YYNGEE. The J segment lost 5 bases and the V segment lost 0 bases, leaving 3 bases of the junction unmatched. DNA for the CDR3: TGTGCCAGCAGCGTAGGACAGGGGAATTATGGCTACACCTTC. This translates into CASSVGQGNYGYTF.

The chain combines TRBV7-2 with TRBJ1-3; D not resolved. The CDR3 contains 16 residues. Germline V gene sequence: CDR1 SGHTA, CDR2 FQGNSA. V was pared by 7 bases and J by 0 bases, with 16 bases between. CDR3 sequence (DNA): TGTGCCAGCATCACCCCGGGCAGCAGCTCTGGAAACACCATATATTTT. Translation: CASITPGSSSGNTIYF.

The J gene is TRBJ2-1, the V gene TRBV5-5; D is uncertain. The V end lost 3 bases, the J end lost 6 bases, and 13 bases lay between the germline ends. Germline CDR1 is SGHKS and CDR2 is YYEKEE (reference sequence). The CDR3 runs to 14 residues. The CDR3 spells CASSWVGAVNEQFF. As DNA, the CDR3 is TGTGCCAGCAGCTGGGTCGGCGCAGTCAATGAGCAGTTCTTC.

The V and J genes are TRBV7-9 and TRBJ1-2; D is uncertain. The CDR3 is 14 amino acids. V lost 5 bases and J 4 bases, leaving 14 bases between the germline ends. Germline lookup yields CDR1 SEHNR and CDR2 FQNEAQ (reference sequence). CDR3 loop: CASSDPLRAYGYTF. CDR3 in DNA: TGTGCCAGCAGCGACCCGCTTCGTGCCTATGGCTACACCTTC. Drawing the rest from reference TRBV7-9 and TRBJ1-2, the complete variable domain is DTGVSQNPRHKITKRGQNVTFRCDPISEHNRLYWYRQTLGQGPEFLTYFQNEAQLEKSRLLSDRFSAERPKGSFSTLEIQRTEQGDSAMYLCASSDPLRAYGYTFGSGTRLTVV.

J is TRBJ1-2 and V is TRBV7-2, with D uncertain. The ends were cut back, 1 base at V and 6 bases at J, with 15 bases in the middle. CDR3 size: 15 residues. Germline V CDR1 and CDR2: SGHTA, FQGNSA. CDR3 nucleotide sequence: TGTGCCAGCAGCTTAGTTTGGGGAAAGGGTCATGGCTACACCTTC. Amino acids: CASSLVWGKGHGYTF.

The chain uses TRBV6-6 and TRBJ1-5, with D possibly being TRBD1 (5 bases). The V end was cut by 6 bases, the J end by 5 bases, with 5 bases between. CDR1 and CDR2 from the germline V gene are MNHNY and SVGAGI (reference sequence). There are 11 residues in the CDR3. This chain's CDR3 is CASRGDQPQHF. CDR3 in DNA: TGTGCCAGCAGGGGGGATCAGCCCCAGCATTTT.

The chain employs TRBV11-3 and TRBJ2-2, with D tentatively TRBD1 or TRBD2 (7 bases each). The CDR3 has 18 amino acids. The germline gives CDR1 SGHNT, CDR2 YENEEA. Between the trimmed V and J ends, which lost 5 bases and 2 bases, there was a span of 21 bases. The CDR3 coding sequence is TGTGCCAGCAGCGGGGAGGGACAGTTCTCGATTAACACCGGGGAGCTGTTTTTT. Residues: CASSGEGQFSINTGELFF.

This clone was counted only a few times. CDR3 in DNA: TGTGCCTGGAGCCGGTTGTCTGACACCATATATTTT. Its protein product is CAWSRLSDTIYF. The chain employs TRBV30 and TRBJ1-3; no firm D call. Per germline, CDR1 GTSNPN and CDR2 SVGIG (reference sequence). The CDR3 sequence is 12 residues long. The V end was cut by 3 bases, the J end by 8 bases, with 11 bases between. Looking up the rest from reference TRBV30 and TRBJ1-3 gives the full variable domain: SQTIHQWPATLVQPVGSPLSLECTVEGTSNPNLYWYRQAAGRGLQLLFYSVGIGQISSEVPQNLSASRPQDRQFILSSKKLLLSDSGFYLCAWSRLSDTIYFGEGSWLTVV.

CDR3 amino acids: CASSVGLAGFGEQFF. DNA for the CDR3: TGTGCCAGTAGTGTCGGACTAGCGGGATTTGGTGAGCAGTTCTTC. The gene calls are TRBV19 and TRBJ2-1; 12 bases fit TRBD2. CDR1 and CDR2 from the germline V gene are LNHDA and SQIVND (reference sequence). The CDR3 consists of 15 residues. Unmatched junction bases numbered 8, after V lost 5 bases and J lost 9 bases. The full variable domain, its missing parts supplied by reference TRBV19 and TRBJ2-1, is DGGITQSPKYLFRKEGQNVTLSCEQNLNHDAMYWYRQDPGQGLRLIYYSQIVNDFQKGDIAEGYSVSREKKESFPLTVTSAQKNPTAFYLCASSVGLAGFGEQFFGPGTRLTVL.

J is TRBJ2-1 and V is TRBV5-6; 8 bases map to TRBD2. The length of the CDR3 is 15 residues. The J segment lost 9 bases and the V segment lost 2 bases, leaving 10 bases of the junction unmatched. The germline CDR1 and CDR2 sequences are SGHDT and YYEEEE. CDR3 protein: CASSFTSGRYGEQFF. CDR3 nucleotides: TGTGCCAGCAGCTTTACTAGCGGTCGATACGGTGAGCAGTTCTTC.

The chain combines TRBV19 with TRBJ2-7; 8 bases are a match to TRBD2. The V gene's germline CDR1 is LNHDA and CDR2 SQIVND (reference sequence). Trimming removed 3 bases from V and 2 bases from J; junction bases left unmatched: 6. The CDR3 covers 15 residues. CDR3 coding DNA: TGTGCCAGTAGTATGTTACTAGCGGATCCCTACGAGCAGTACTTC. It yields the protein CASSMLLADPYEQYF.

This chain joins TRBV9 and TRBJ2-7; no clear D. The CDR3 is 14 amino acids. Germline-derived CDR1 and CDR2 are SGDLS and YYNGEE. Trimming removed 0 bases from V and 0 bases from J, with 7 bases in between. The CDR3 loop reads CASSVGKNSYEQYF. DNA of the CDR3: TGTGCCAGCAGCGTAGGGAAAAACTCCTACGAGCAGTACTTC.

V is TRBV5-1 and J is TRBJ2-3; D remains ambiguous. V was pared by 0 bases and J by 6 bases, with 14 bases between. Per germline, CDR1 SGHRS and CDR2 YFSETQ. This CDR3 is built from 15 residues. The chain's CDR3 is CASSLDFPRADTQYF. The CDR3 DNA reads TGCGCCAGCAGCTTGGACTTCCCCCGTGCGGATACGCAGTATTTT.

The rearrangement links TRBV2 to TRBJ2-2; 7 bases match TRBD1. The germline CDR1 and CDR2 sequences are SNHLY and FYNNEI. Losses at the gene ends were 6 bases for V and 5 bases for J; bases not matched to a gene: 12. This CDR3 is built from 16 residues. The CDR3 DNA follows: TGTGCCAGCAGAGCCGACAGGGTTCGAAAAACCGGGGAGCTGTTTTTT. It yields the protein CASRADRVRKTGELFF.